This TCR beta chain comes out of a study of TIL therapy for anti-PD-1-resistant metastatic lung cancer. Study-wide results and caveats: This highly selected cohort may not generalize to typical lung cancer patients.

Notes on this clone: Its antigen is undetermined.

Time point given: pre-treatment sample, taken before nivolumab and TIL therapy. The libraries were made with immunoSEQ v3. Profiling relied on immunoSEQ multiplex PCR, and the TCRdb table lists in-frame clones only, not all of them. Counted here are just over 20,000 clones, roughly 79% occurring once; the ten biggest clones make up under 7.5%. The sequenced sample was blood, obtained at baseline. This sequence originates from a person aged 25-85 years with non-small cell lung cancer.

In DNA form, the CDR3 reads TGTGCCAGCAGCTTAACAAGGGACTACAATGAGCAGTTCTTC. This gives the protein CASSLTRDYNEQFF. V is TRBV7-3 and J is TRBJ2-1; D gene uncertain. With 0 bases removed from V and 3 bases from J, the gap between germline ends came to 6 bases. The CDR3 spans 14 residues. CDR1 is SGHTA and CDR2 is FQGTGA in the germline V gene. Looking up the rest from reference TRBV7-3 and TRBJ2-1 gives the full variable domain: GAGVSQTPSNKVTEKGKYVELRCDPISGHTALYWYRQSLGQGPEFLIYFQGTGAADDSGLPNDRFFAVRPEGSVSTLKIQRTERGDSAVYLCASSLTRDYNEQFFGPGTRLTVL.